The T cell receptor beta chain described here comes from a study of shared clonotypes between healthy human individuals. A word on this clone: At the DNA level, this CDR3 is encoded by other sequences in the same sample as well.

An even split of each subset's genomic DNA across several immunoSEQ plates was performed. Sequencing used immunoSEQ multiplex PCR; TCRdb keeps in-frame clones, though not all of them. The table shows approximately 1.5 million clones, with roughly 98% occurring only once. V was cut by 4 bases and J by 6 bases, with 13 bases left in between. This CDR3 contains 14 residues. Germline V gives CDR1 LNHDA, CDR2 SQIVND (reference sequence). The gene calls are TRBV19 and TRBJ2-1; D is undetermined. The receptor comes from a young man in good health. Sequencing input: naive CD4+ T cells sorted from blood. The subset here: CD45RA+ positively selected. The CDR3 DNA is TGTGCCAGTAGTACCCCGGGCGGTCGCAATGAGCAGTTCTTC. It encodes CASSTPGGRNEQFF.